The present TCR beta chain was sequenced within a study of blood T cell repertoires in COVID-19. About the study: From T cells, B-cell-depleted T cells, or PBMCs came the material, which was cDNA or gDNA.

Original data processing: Reference gene primer amplification in the assay estimated nucleated cell counts. Some clones are missing from TCRdb's copy, which holds only in-frame ones; the method was immunoSEQ multiplex PCR. V, J and clone size are those of that table, while D and trimming were read from the DNA. This repertoire shows 330,000 or so clones, about nine tenths found once; its top ten account for 9.5% to 10%. The CDR3 consists of 16 residues. The germline V gene has CDR1 SGDLS and CDR2 YYNGEE. Trimming took 2 bases from V and 6 from J; bases not matched to a gene: 9. This clone was found a few times.

Sequences were obtained from peripheral blood. The TCR sequence derives from a man under 40 with COVID-19, enrolled during active disease. V usage is TRBV9 and J usage is TRBJ2-2, with 8 bases that match TRBD2. CDR3 DNA sequence: TGTGCCAGCAGCGTGGGGGGACTAGTTTTCCCCGGGGAGCTGTTTTTT. Its translation: CASSVGGLVFPGELFF. The whole variable domain, filled in from reference TRBV9 and TRBJ2-2, reads DSGVTQTPKHLITATGQRVTLRCSPRSGDLSVYWYQQSLDQGLQFLIQYYNGEERAKGNILERFSAQQFPDLHSELNLSSLELGDSALYFCASSVGGLVFPGELFFGEGSRLTVL.